Listed here is a single T cell receptor (beta chain). Repertoires were generated with immunoSEQ multiplex PCR, while TCRdb's copy carries only in-frame clones and drops some. The data hold 380,000 or so clones, with 89% observed a single time. This sample stems from a study of blood T cell repertoires in COVID-19. The sequenced material came from peripheral blood. The receptor comes from a middle-aged man with acute or convalescent COVID-19.

This CDR3 is CASSLGNSPLHF. In DNA form, the CDR3 reads TGTGCCAGCAGTTTGGGCAATTCACCCCTCCACTTT. This rearrangement joins TRBV12-3 or TRBV12-4 to TRBJ1-6; D uncertain. This CDR3 has 12 residues. V gave up 3 bases and J gave up 7 bases, with 4 bases separating them.